These 26 T cell receptor beta chains came from one sample sequenced in a study of cytomegalovirus exposure and HLA in healthy donors. In the PCR, 60 Vbeta and 13 Jbeta primers were used. Profiling relied on immunoSEQ multiplex PCR, and the TCRdb table lists in-frame clones only, not all of them. The repertoire holds more than 120,000 clones, with 75% to 80% as singletons. The sample taken for sequencing was PBMCs. These TCRs come from a woman in her thirties or forties in good health and CMV-seropositive.

The chain carries TRBV27 and TRBJ1-5; 8 bases align to TRBD1. The CDR3 length is 14 residues. The germline V gene encodes CDR1 MNHEY and CDR2 SMNVEV (reference sequence). The ends lost 5 bases at V and 7 bases at J; junction bases unmatched: 7. The CDR3 spells CASSHDRGGQPQHF. Written as DNA, the CDR3 is TGTGCCAGCAGTCACGACAGGGGAGGACAGCCCCAGCATTTT.

This chain links TRBV27 with TRBJ1-1, with 8 bases that match TRBD1. Germline V gene sequence: CDR1 MNHEY, CDR2 SMNVEV (reference sequence). This CDR3 has 16 residues. The trim removed 5 bases at V and 5 bases at J, leaving 13 bases unmatched. The CDR3 protein is CASSQNPGGAGTEAFF. In nucleotides, the CDR3 is TGTGCCAGCAGTCAAAACCCAGGGGGCGCAGGGACTGAAGCTTTCTTT.

This chain connects TRBV6-4 to TRBJ1-1; no definite D call. Trimming cost V 6 bases and J 1 base, with 9 bases left between them. Germline CDR1 and CDR2: MRHNA and SNTAGT. This CDR3 has 13 amino acids. Here the CDR3 reads CASSRAGNTEAFF. The DNA of the CDR3 is TGTGCCAGCAGCCGGGCGGGGAACACTGAAGCTTTCTTT.

The chain combines TRBV7-2 with TRBJ2-5; D perhaps matches TRBD2 (5 bases). Near its end, the DNA agrees better with TRBJ2-7, so the J call may be wrong. Germline CDR1 and CDR2: SGHTA and FQGNSA. The CDR3 has 14 residues. CDR3 coding DNA: TGTGCCAGCAGCTTTTCACGGGGTCCCTACGAGCAGTACTTC. This encodes CASSFSRGPYEQYF.

The chain links TRBV11-2 to TRBJ2-2; D is ambiguous. There are 13 residues in the CDR3. The ends were cut back, 0 bases at V and 5 bases at J, with 4 bases in the middle. Germline-derived CDR1 and CDR2 are SGHAT and FQNNGV. DNA of the CDR3: TGTGCCAGCAGCTTAGAGAGGACCGGGGAGCTGTTTTTT. Translation: CASSLERTGELFF.

V usage is TRBV15 and J usage is TRBJ2-3; D is perhaps TRBD2 (5 bases). Germline-derived CDR1 and CDR2 are LNHNV and YYDKDF (reference sequence). CDR3 length: 16 residues. Trimming removed 6 bases at V and 0 bases at J, with 16 bases between. The CDR3 loop reads CATRAGQQVSTDTQYF. The CDR3 DNA reads TGTGCCACCAGGGCGGGCCAGCAGGTTAGCACAGATACGCAGTATTTT.

The chain combines TRBV5-1 with TRBJ2-1, with 12 bases lining up with TRBD2. The CDR3 length is 14 residues. CDR1 is SGHRS, CDR2 YFSETQ, per germline. V lost 7 bases and J lost 9; bases outside the gene matches: 8. The CDR3 here is CASFRLAGVTEQFF. As DNA, the CDR3 is TGCGCCAGCTTCAGACTAGCGGGAGTCACTGAGCAGTTCTTC.

This clone was found once. The J gene is TRBJ2-2, the V gene TRBV28; possible D gene TRBD2, 5 bases. Germline CDR1 and CDR2: MDHEN and SYDVKM. There are 14 residues in the CDR3. V gave up 3 bases and J gave up 1 base, with 6 bases separating them. CDR3 amino acids: CASSLAGNTGELFF. The CDR3 nucleotides read TGTGCCAGCAGTTTGGCGGGGAACACCGGGGAGCTGTTTTTT. The full variable domain, in which reference TRBV28 and TRBJ2-2 provide the parts outside the CDR3, is DVKVTQSSRYLVKRTGEKVFLECVQDMDHENMFWYRQDPGLGLRLIYFSYDVKMKEKGDIPEGYSVSREKKERFSLILESASTNQTSMYLCASSLAGNTGELFFGEGSRLTVL.

This clone occurred a few times. The J gene is TRBJ1-2, the V gene TRBV15, with TRBD1 matching 7 bases. This CDR3 has 15 amino acids. The V and J ends lost 1 base and 7 bases, in that order; junction bases with no gene match: 9. Germline CDR1 LNHNV, CDR2 YYDKDF (reference sequence). DNA of the CDR3: TGTGCCACCAGCAGAGGGTCAGGACAGGCCTTTGGCTACACCTTC. This sequence encodes CATSRGSGQAFGYTF.

This clone has a single count. The chain recombines TRBV18 with TRBJ2-2; 8 positions match TRBD1. The ends lost 3 bases at V and 6 bases at J; junction bases unmatched: 6. The CDR3 sequence is 15 residues long. Looked up from germline, CDR1 is KGHSH and CDR2 is LQKENI. DNA for the CDR3: TGTGCCAGCTCACCTTCGACAGGGGCATCCGGGGAGCTGTTTTTT. Translation gives CASSPSTGASGELFF.

The V call is TRBV5-4, the J call TRBJ1-4; D possibly corresponds to TRBD1 (6 bases). Deletions cut 4 bases from V and 3 bases from J, with 13 bases between. The CDR3 is made up of 15 amino acids. Per the germline V gene, CDR1 is SGHNT and CDR2 is YYREEE (reference sequence). CDR3 in amino acids: CASSPQGNANEKLFF. As DNA, the CDR3 is TGTGCCAGCAGCCCACAGGGTAACGCTAATGAAAAACTGTTTTTT. The complete variable domain, with remaining parts taken from reference TRBV5-4 and TRBJ1-4, reads ETGVTQSPTHLIKTRGQQVTLRCSSQSGHNTVSWYQQALGQGPQFIFQYYREEENGRGNFPPRFSGLQFPNYSSELNVNALELDDSALYLCASSPQGNANEKLFFGSGTQLSVL.

The chain joins TRBV11-2 to TRBJ1-1, with D perhaps TRBD1 (5 bases). The V end lost 0 bases, the J end lost 4 bases, and 9 bases lay between the germline ends. CDR1 is SGHAT and CDR2 is FQNNGV in the germline V gene. CDR3 length equals 14 residues. The CDR3 DNA sequence: TGTGCCAGCAGCTTAGACGGGGGGGGCACTGAAGCTTTCTTT. Encoded protein: CASSLDGGGTEAFF.

This chain links TRBV2 with TRBJ2-5, with D possibly being TRBD1 (5 bases). V was trimmed by 8 bases and J by 5 bases, leaving 21 bases between them. Germline V lookup: CDR1 SNHLY, CDR2 FYNNEI. This CDR3 contains 15 residues. CDR3 nucleotide sequence: TGTGCCAGCCGCATAGATAAGACAGTCTACGAGACCCAGTACTTC. Protein product: CASRIDKTVYETQYF.

In this sample, this clone turned up a few times. The chain is built from TRBV18 and TRBJ1-2, with 7 positions matching TRBD1. Germline-derived CDR1 and CDR2 are KGHSH and LQKENI. There are 16 residues in the CDR3. The V and J ends lost 2 bases and 0 bases, in that order; junction bases with no gene match: 6. In DNA, the CDR3 is TGTGCCAGCTCACCATTTACAGGGGACTCTAACTATGGCTACACCTTC. It translates to CASSPFTGDSNYGYTF.

The chain couples TRBV6-1 to TRBJ2-5; 9 nucleotides agree with TRBD1. The tail of the sequence fits TRBJ2-7 better, so the J call may be wrong. Germline values: CDR1 MNHNS, CDR2 SASEGT. The length of the CDR3 is 14 residues. CDR3 sequence: CASRLVGQGYEQYF. CDR3 nucleotides: TGTGCCAGCCGCTTAGTGGGACAGGGCTACGAGCAGTACTTC.

This clone has more than one count but fewer than ten. This chain links TRBV7-2 with TRBJ2-1; 7 nucleotides match TRBD2. The CDR3 loop spans 17 amino acids. V gave up 0 bases and J gave up 0 bases; unmatched junction bases: 5. CDR1 and CDR2 from the germline V gene are SGHTA and FQGNSA. The CDR3 here is CASSLARGLSSYNEQFF. CDR3 in DNA: TGTGCCAGCAGCTTAGCGCGGGGGTTGAGCTCCTACAATGAGCAGTTCTTC.

The J gene is TRBJ2-7, the V gene TRBV7-8, with TRBD1 matching over 8 bases. The CDR3 sequence is 15 residues long. Trimming at V came to 0 bases and at J to 4 bases, leaving 5 bases not matched to a gene. Germline V lookup: CDR1 SGHVS, CDR2 FQNEAQ. CDR3 region: CASSLAQGAGYEQYF. CDR3 bases: TGTGCCAGCAGCTTAGCGCAGGGGGCGGGGTACGAGCAGTACTTC.

V is TRBV5-6 and J is TRBJ2-7; D might be TRBD2 (5 bases). The V end was cut by 3 bases, the J end by 3 bases, with 13 bases between. There are 14 residues in the CDR3. Germline values: CDR1 SGHDT, CDR2 YYEEEE. The CDR3 coding sequence is TGTGCCAGCAGCTGGGGAGTGGGGAGCTACGAGCAGTACTTC. Its translation is CASSWGVGSYEQYF. Based on the CDR3 plus reference TRBV5-6 and TRBJ2-7, the full variable domain is DAGVTQSPTHLIKTRGQQVTLRCSPKSGHDTVSWYQQALGQGPQFIFQYYEEEERQRGNFPDRFSGHQFPNYSSELNVNALLLGDSALYLCASSWGVGSYEQYFGPGTRLTVT.

The rearrangement links TRBV15 to TRBJ2-1; D is unclear. The CDR3 totals 15 residues. Germline CDR1 LNHNV, CDR2 YYDKDF (reference sequence). V shed 0 bases and J shed 7 bases, with 13 bases lying between them. CDR3 nucleotide sequence: TGTGCCACCAGCAGAGATCTAGGTAGGATAAATGAGCAGTTCTTC. Protein: CATSRDLGRINEQFF.

The chain joins TRBV6-1 to TRBJ1-5, with 8 bases matching TRBD1. This CDR3 spans 15 amino acids. Germline V CDR1 and CDR2: MNHNS, SASEGT. V was clipped by 5 bases and J by 6 bases; unmatched bases: 9. In nucleotides, the CDR3 is TGTGCCAGCAGTCCCATGACAGGGGAAGGTCAGCCCCAGCATTTT. Its protein product is CASSPMTGEGQPQHF.

This rearrangement joins TRBV11-2 to TRBJ2-1; 11 bases fit TRBD2. The CDR3 is 15 amino acids. After removal of 4 bases from V and 4 bases from J, the junction contained 3 bases not matched to a gene. Germline CDR1 and CDR2: SGHAT and FQNNGV. The CDR3 DNA reads TGTGCCAGCAGCTCCACTAGCGGGGGTTACAATGAGCAGTTCTTC. Protein product: CASSSTSGGYNEQFF. The full variable domain, its missing parts supplied by reference TRBV11-2 and TRBJ2-1, is EAGVAQSPRYKIIEKRQSVAFWCNPISGHATLYWYQQILGQGPKLLIQFQNNGVVDDSQLPKDRFSAERLKGVDSTLKIQPAKLEDSAVYLCASSSTSGGYNEQFFGPGTRLTVL.

The chain is built from TRBV19 and TRBJ1-4; 9 bases match TRBD1. Germline trimming cut 5 bases from V and 4 bases from J; bases unmatched to any gene: 5. Germline-derived CDR1 and CDR2 are LNHDA and SQIVND (reference sequence). The CDR3 totals 15 residues. In DNA form, the CDR3 reads TGTGCCAGTAGTTCGGACAGGGGCCTTAATGAAAAACTGTTTTTT. Amino acids: CASSSDRGLNEKLFF.

The chain is built from TRBV5-1 and TRBJ2-1; 11 nucleotides agree with TRBD2. CDR3 length: 16 residues. CDR1 is SGHRS, CDR2 YFSETQ, per germline. V was clipped by 4 bases and J by 5 bases; unmatched bases: 8. This CDR3 is CASSLGTSGMNNEQFF. The CDR3 bases are TGCGCCAGCAGCCTAGGGACTAGCGGTATGAACAATGAGCAGTTCTTC.

The rearrangement joins TRBV28 to TRBJ2-7; 10 bases match TRBD1. The V gene end was trimmed by 5 bases and the J gene end by 7 bases; junction bases not matched to a gene: 8. The CDR3 is 14 amino acids. CDR1 is MDHEN and CDR2 is SYDVKM in the germline V gene. The CDR3 loop reads CASSLRQGAEEQYF. In DNA form, the CDR3 reads TGTGCCAGCAGTCTTCGACAGGGGGCGGAAGAGCAGTACTTC.

This chain links TRBV29-1 with TRBJ1-2; TRBD1 aligns across 7 bases. After removal of 4 bases from V and 2 bases from J, the junction contained 4 bases not matched to a gene. CDR1 is SQVTM, CDR2 ANQGSEA, per germline. This CDR3 comprises 13 residues. CDR3 in amino acids: CSVADRVNYGYTF. The CDR3 DNA follows: TGCAGCGTTGCTGACAGGGTGAACTATGGCTACACCTTC. Looking up the rest from reference TRBV29-1 and TRBJ1-2 gives the full variable domain: SAVISQKPSRDICQRGTSLTIQCQVDSQVTMMFWYRQQPGQSLTLIATANQGSEATYESGFVIDKFPISRPNLTFSTLTVSNMSPEDSSIYLCSVADRVNYGYTFGSGTRLTVV.

This chain connects TRBV6-1 to TRBJ1-2, with D maybe TRBD1 (6 bases). The V gene lost 2 bases and the J gene lost 4 bases, with 23 bases spanning the gap. The CDR3 runs to 18 residues. Germline CDR1 MNHNS, CDR2 SASEGT. The CDR3 loop is CASSERWGIQGLFYGYTF. CDR3 DNA: TGTGCCAGCAGTGAACGTTGGGGGATACAGGGCCTCTTCTATGGCTACACCTTC.